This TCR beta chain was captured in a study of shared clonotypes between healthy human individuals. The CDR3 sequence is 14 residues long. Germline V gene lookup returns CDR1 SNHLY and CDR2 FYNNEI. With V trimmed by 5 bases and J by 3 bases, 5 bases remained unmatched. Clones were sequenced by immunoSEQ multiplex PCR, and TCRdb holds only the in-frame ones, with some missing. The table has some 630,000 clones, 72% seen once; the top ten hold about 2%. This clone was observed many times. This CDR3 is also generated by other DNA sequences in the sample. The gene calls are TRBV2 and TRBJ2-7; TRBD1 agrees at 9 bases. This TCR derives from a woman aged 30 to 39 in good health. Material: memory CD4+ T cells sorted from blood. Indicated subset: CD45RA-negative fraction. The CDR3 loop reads CASSTGTGYYEQYF. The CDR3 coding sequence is TGTGCCAGCAGTACCGGGACAGGGTACTACGAGCAGTACTTC.